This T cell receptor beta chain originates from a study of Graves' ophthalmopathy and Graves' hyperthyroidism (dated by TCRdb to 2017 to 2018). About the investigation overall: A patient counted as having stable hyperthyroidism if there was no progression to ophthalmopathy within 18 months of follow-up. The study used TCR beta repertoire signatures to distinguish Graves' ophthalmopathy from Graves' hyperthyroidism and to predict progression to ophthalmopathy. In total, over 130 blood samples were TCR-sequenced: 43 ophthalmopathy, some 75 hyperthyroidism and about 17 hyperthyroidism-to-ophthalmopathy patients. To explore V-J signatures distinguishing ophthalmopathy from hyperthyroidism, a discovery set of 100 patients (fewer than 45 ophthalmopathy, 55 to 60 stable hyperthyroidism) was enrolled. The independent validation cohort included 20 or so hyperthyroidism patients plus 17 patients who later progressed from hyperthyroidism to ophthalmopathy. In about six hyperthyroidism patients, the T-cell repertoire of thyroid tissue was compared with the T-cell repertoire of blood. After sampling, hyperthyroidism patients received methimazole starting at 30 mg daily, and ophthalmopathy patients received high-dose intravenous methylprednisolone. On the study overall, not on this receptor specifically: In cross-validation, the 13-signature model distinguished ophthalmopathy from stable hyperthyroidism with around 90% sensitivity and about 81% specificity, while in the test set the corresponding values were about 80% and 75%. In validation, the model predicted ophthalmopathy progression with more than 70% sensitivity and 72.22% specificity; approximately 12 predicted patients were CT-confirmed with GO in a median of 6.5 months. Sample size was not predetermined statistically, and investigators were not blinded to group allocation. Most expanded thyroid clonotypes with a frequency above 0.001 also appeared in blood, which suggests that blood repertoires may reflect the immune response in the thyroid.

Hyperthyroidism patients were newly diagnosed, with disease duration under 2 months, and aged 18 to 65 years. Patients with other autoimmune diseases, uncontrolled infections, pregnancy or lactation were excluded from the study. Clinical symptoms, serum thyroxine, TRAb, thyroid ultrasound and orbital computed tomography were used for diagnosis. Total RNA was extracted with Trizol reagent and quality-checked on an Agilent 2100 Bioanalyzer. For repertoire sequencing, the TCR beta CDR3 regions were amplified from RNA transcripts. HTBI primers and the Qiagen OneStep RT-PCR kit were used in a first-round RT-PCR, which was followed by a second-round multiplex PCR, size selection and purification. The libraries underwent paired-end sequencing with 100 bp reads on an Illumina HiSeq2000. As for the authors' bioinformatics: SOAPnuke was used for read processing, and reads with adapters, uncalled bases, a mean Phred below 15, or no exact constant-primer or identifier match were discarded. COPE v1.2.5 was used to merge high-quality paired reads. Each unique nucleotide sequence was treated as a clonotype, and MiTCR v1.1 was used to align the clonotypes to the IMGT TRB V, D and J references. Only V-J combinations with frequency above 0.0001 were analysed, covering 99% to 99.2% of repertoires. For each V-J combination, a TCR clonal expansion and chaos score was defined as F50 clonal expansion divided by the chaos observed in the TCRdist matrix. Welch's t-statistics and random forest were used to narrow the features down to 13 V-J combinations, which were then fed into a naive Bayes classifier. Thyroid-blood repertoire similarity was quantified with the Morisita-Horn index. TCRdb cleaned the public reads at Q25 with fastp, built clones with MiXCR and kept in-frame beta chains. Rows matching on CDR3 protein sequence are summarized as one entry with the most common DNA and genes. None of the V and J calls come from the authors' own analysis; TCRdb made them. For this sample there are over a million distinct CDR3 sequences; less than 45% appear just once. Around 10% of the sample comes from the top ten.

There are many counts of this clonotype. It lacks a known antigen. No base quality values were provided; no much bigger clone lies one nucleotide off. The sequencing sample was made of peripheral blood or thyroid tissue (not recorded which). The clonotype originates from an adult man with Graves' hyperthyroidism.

The sequenced DNA is TGTGCCACCAGCAAAGTGTTGGAGCGGGAAAAACTGTTTTTT. It encodes CATSKVLEREKLFF. The rearranged segments are TRBV15 and TRBJ1-4, with no confident D gene call. The CDR3 has 14 amino acids, counting the end cysteine and phenylalanine. Of all the DNA, just the CDR3 is kept, 42 bases in frame from base 1. Trimming removed 4 bases from V and 8 bases from J, leaving 14 bases between the germline ends. CDR1 and CDR2 were assigned from the germline V gene (reference sequence) as LNHNV and YYDKDF.